The T cell receptor (beta chain) described here comes from a study of shared T cell receptors in the human thymus. The protocol was immunoSEQ multiplex PCR, while the TCRdb copy is restricted to in-frame clones and leaves out a portion. The sample contains around 730,000 clones, 80% to 90% of which appear only once. Germline-derived CDR1 and CDR2 are SGHDT and YYEEEE. V was pared by 4 bases and J by 5 bases, with 4 bases of the junction left unmatched. The CDR3 is 15 residues long. These data are also associated with another study on human thymus T cells. That work adds: Immunologically healthy infants in Finland undergoing congenital heart defect surgery were the donors. Surgeons resected thymus tissue during corrective heart surgery. Apparent bias marked the V and J gene usage of thymic and blood repertoires. A high degree of thymic repertoire overlap among unrelated individuals was reported in related research.

The V and J genes are TRBV5-6 and TRBJ2-5; 14 bases fit TRBD2. Sample: thymocytes. This sequence was found in a girl under two years old with a congenital heart defect. CDR3 nucleotides: TGTGCCAGCAGCCTGGGACTAGCGGGGGTGGAGACCCAGTACTTC. It codes for CASSLGLAGVETQYF.